A selection of T cell receptor beta chains follows, all from one sample in a study of T cells in localized non-small cell lung cancer. Generated by immunoSEQ multiplex PCR, the TCRdb table keeps only in-frame clones and is missing some. The sample yields around 80,000 clones, roughly 75% seen once. Material: PBMCs, obtained before any cancer treatment. Receptor source: a man between 40 and 69 years old with stage II squamous cell lung carcinoma. The CDR3 runs from the conserved cysteine through the conserved F or W. D genes are given only for firm matches. Clone sizes are given selectively: once, few, many, or a class where the clone is expanded.

v_call: TRBV6-5
d_call: -
j_call: TRBJ1-2
clone_size: -
cdr3_aa: CASSPTNYGYTF
cdr3_nt: TGTGCCAGCAGTCCAACTAACTATGGCTACACCTTC

v_call: TRBV5-1
d_call: TRBD1
j_call: TRBJ1-2
clone_size: once
cdr3_aa: CASSLAPGQGNYGYTF
cdr3_nt: TGCGCCAGCAGCTTGGCTCCGGGACAGGGCAACTATGGCTACACCTTC

v_call: TRBV5-1
d_call: -
j_call: TRBJ1-2
clone_size: -
cdr3_aa: CASRGTEGGGYTF
cdr3_nt: TGCGCCAGCAGGGGTACGGAAGGCGGAGGCTACACCTTC

v_call: TRBV2
d_call: TRBD2
j_call: TRBJ2-1
clone_size: -
cdr3_aa: CASSGTSSVNEQFF
cdr3_nt: TGTGCCAGCAGCGGGACTAGTAGTGTTAATGAGCAGTTCTTC

v_call: TRBV30
d_call: TRBD1
j_call: TRBJ2-3
clone_size: -
cdr3_aa: CAWSVLGTGGGEDTQYF
cdr3_nt: TGTGCCTGGAGTGTTTTAGGGACAGGGGGCGGTGAGGATACGCAGTATTTT

v_call: TRBV7-9
d_call: -
j_call: TRBJ1-1
clone_size: -
cdr3_aa: CASSSSLMNTEAFF
cdr3_nt: TGTGCCAGCAGCTCGTCCCTCATGAACACTGAAGCTTTCTTT

v_call: TRBV11-2
d_call: -
j_call: TRBJ1-5
clone_size: -
cdr3_aa: CASSLLGVDQPQHF
cdr3_nt: TGTGCCAGCAGCTTATTGGGGGTTGATCAGCCCCAGCATTTT

v_call: TRBV4-2
d_call: -
j_call: TRBJ1-4
clone_size: few
cdr3_aa: CASSQELDSLNEKLFF
cdr3_nt: TGTGCCAGCAGCCAAGAACTCGACAGCCTTAATGAAAAACTGTTTTTT

v_call: TRBV5-5
d_call: TRBD1
j_call: TRBJ1-1
clone_size: -
cdr3_aa: CASSSVTGGEAFF
cdr3_nt: TGTGCCAGCAGCTCCGTGACAGGGGGTGAAGCTTTCTTT

v_call: TRBV6-1
d_call: TRBD1
j_call: TRBJ2-1
clone_size: few
cdr3_aa: CASSVLPGGWNEQFF
cdr3_nt: TGTGCCAGCAGTGTACTTCCAGGGGGCTGGAATGAGCAGTTCTTC

v_call: TRBV5-1
d_call: TRBD2
j_call: TRBJ2-7
clone_size: -
cdr3_aa: CASSLLAGGYEQYF
cdr3_nt: TGCGCCAGCAGCTTGCTAGCGGGAGGGTACGAGCAGTACTTC

v_call: TRBV5-6
d_call: -
j_call: TRBJ2-2
clone_size: -
cdr3_aa: CASQLTGELFF
cdr3_nt: TGTGCCAGCCAACTCACCGGGGAGCTGTTTTTT

v_call: TRBV7-9
d_call: TRBD1
j_call: TRBJ2-7
clone_size: -
cdr3_aa: CASSLVPGTDSYEQYF
cdr3_nt: TGTGCCAGCAGCTTAGTACCCGGGACAGACTCCTACGAGCAGTACTTC

v_call: TRBV7-9
d_call: TRBD1
j_call: TRBJ2-1
clone_size: few
cdr3_aa: CASSPRTGGGYNEQFF
cdr3_nt: TGTGCCAGCAGCCCACGCACAGGGGGAGGCTACAATGAGCAGTTCTTC

v_call: TRBV5-4
d_call: TRBD1
j_call: TRBJ2-7
clone_size: -
cdr3_aa: CASSLGQGAHEQYF
cdr3_nt: TGTGCCAGCAGCTTGGGACAGGGGGCACACGAGCAGTACTTC

v_call: TRBV7-9
d_call: TRBD2
j_call: TRBJ2-7
clone_size: -
cdr3_aa: CASSPGTRSSYEQYF
cdr3_nt: TGTGCCAGCAGTCCCGGGACTAGATCCTCCTACGAGCAGTACTTC

v_call: TRBV19
d_call: TRBD1
j_call: TRBJ2-4
clone_size: -
cdr3_aa: CASTDGTGDNIQYF
cdr3_nt: TGTGCCAGTACTGACGGGACAGGGGATAACATTCAGTACTTC

v_call: TRBV5-4
d_call: TRBD2
j_call: TRBJ2-5
clone_size: -
cdr3_aa: CASSLGGEGGETQYF
cdr3_nt: TGTGCCAGCAGCTTGGGTGGCGAGGGAGGGGAGACCCAGTACTTC

v_call: TRBV5-4
d_call: TRBD1
j_call: TRBJ1-1
clone_size: -
cdr3_aa: CASSSPHRGYDTEAFF
cdr3_nt: TGTGCCAGCAGCTCTCCCCACAGGGGATACGACACTGAAGCTTTCTTT

v_call: TRBV6-1
d_call: -
j_call: TRBJ1-4
clone_size: -
cdr3_aa: CASSGLGTGAEKLFF
cdr3_nt: TGTGCCAGCAGTGGGCTGGGGACTGGGGCCGAAAAACTGTTTTTT

v_call: TRBV7-6
d_call: -
j_call: TRBJ1-6
clone_size: -
cdr3_aa: CASGRDPPHSSYNSPLHF
cdr3_nt: TGTGCCAGCGGGAGGGACCCCCCCCACTCCTCCTATAATTCACCCCTCCACTTT

v_call: TRBV7-9
d_call: -
j_call: TRBJ2-3
clone_size: -
cdr3_aa: CASSSGTDTQYF
cdr3_nt: TGTGCCAGCAGCTCCGGCACAGATACGCAGTATTTT

v_call: TRBV7-2
d_call: -
j_call: TRBJ1-6
clone_size: -
cdr3_aa: CASSLALGTLKNSPLHF
cdr3_nt: TGTGCCAGCAGCTTAGCGCTAGGGACGCTAAAGAATTCACCCCTCCACTTT

v_call: TRBV10-3
d_call: -
j_call: TRBJ1-2
clone_size: few
cdr3_aa: CAISESIKGGGAHGYTF
cdr3_nt: TGTGCCATCAGTGAGTCGATTAAGGGTGGAGGGGCACATGGCTACACCTTC

v_call: TRBV2
d_call: -
j_call: TRBJ1-2
clone_size: -
cdr3_aa: CASSPGTLLGGYTF
cdr3_nt: TGTGCCAGCTCCCCCGGGACCCTGCTCGGGGGCTACACCTTC

v_call: TRBV29-1
d_call: TRBD1
j_call: TRBJ2-5
clone_size: -
cdr3_aa: CSVERQGPETQYF
cdr3_nt: TGCAGCGTGGAGAGACAGGGTCCGGAGACCCAGTACTTC

v_call: TRBV7-7
d_call: -
j_call: TRBJ2-5
clone_size: few
cdr3_aa: CASSRGRTIQETQYF
cdr3_nt: TGTGCTAGCAGCCGCGGACGGACAATCCAAGAGACCCAGTACTTC

v_call: TRBV30
d_call: -
j_call: TRBJ1-2
clone_size: -
cdr3_aa: CAWSARQEDYGYTF
cdr3_nt: TGTGCCTGGAGTGCCAGACAGGAGGACTATGGCTACACCTTC

v_call: TRBV5-1
d_call: -
j_call: TRBJ2-1
clone_size: -
cdr3_aa: CASRDPYGRDYNEQFF
cdr3_nt: TGCGCCAGCAGGGACCCATACGGGCGGGACTACAATGAGCAGTTCTTC

v_call: TRBV11-2
d_call: TRBD1
j_call: TRBJ1-2
clone_size: -
cdr3_aa: CASSPTTGAGGYTF
cdr3_nt: TGTGCCAGCAGCCCGACGACAGGGGCAGGGGGCTACACCTTC

v_call: TRBV7-8
d_call: -
j_call: TRBJ1-2
clone_size: -
cdr3_aa: CASSLEARAVGYGYTF
cdr3_nt: TGTGCCAGCAGCTTAGAGGCGCGGGCGGTTGGCTATGGCTACACCTTC

v_call: TRBV7-2
d_call: -
j_call: TRBJ2-3
clone_size: -
cdr3_aa: CASSPRTGGGTDTQYF
cdr3_nt: TGTGCCAGCAGCCCTAGGACCGGCGGGGGCACAGATACGCAGTATTTT

v_call: TRBV7-2
d_call: -
j_call: TRBJ1-4
clone_size: once
cdr3_aa: CASSLHTPTTNEKLFF
cdr3_nt: TGTGCCAGCAGCTTACATACCCCCACAACTAATGAAAAACTGTTTTTT

v_call: TRBV6-5
d_call: -
j_call: TRBJ2-5
clone_size: -
cdr3_aa: CATITEGFETQYF
cdr3_nt: TGTGCCACCATAACAGAGGGCTTCGAGACCCAGTACTTC

v_call: TRBV25-1
d_call: -
j_call: TRBJ1-2
clone_size: -
cdr3_aa: CASSETGYYYGYTF
cdr3_nt: TGTGCCAGCAGTGAAACAGGGTATTACTATGGCTACACCTTC

v_call: TRBV30
d_call: TRBD1
j_call: TRBJ2-7
clone_size: -
cdr3_aa: CAWSTLRDRGVHEQYF
cdr3_nt: TGTGCCTGGAGTACCCTCCGGGACAGGGGAGTCCACGAGCAGTACTTC

v_call: TRBV28
d_call: TRBD1
j_call: TRBJ1-4
clone_size: -
cdr3_aa: CASSLQGVREKLFF
cdr3_nt: TGTGCCAGCAGTTTGCAGGGGGTGAGGGAAAAACTGTTTTTT

v_call: TRBV6-5
d_call: -
j_call: TRBJ1-1
clone_size: -
cdr3_aa: CASSYGGNTEAFF
cdr3_nt: TGTGCCAGCAGTTACGGAGGGAACACTGAAGCTTTCTTT

v_call: TRBV5-1
d_call: -
j_call: TRBJ1-1
clone_size: -
cdr3_aa: CASSLSVLGRGGEAFF
cdr3_nt: TGCGCCAGCAGCTTGAGTGTGTTAGGGCGCGGGGGTGAAGCTTTCTTT

v_call: TRBV19
d_call: -
j_call: TRBJ2-1
clone_size: -
cdr3_aa: CASSIRLADSSYNEQFF
cdr3_nt: TGTGCCAGTAGTATCCGCTTAGCGGATAGCTCCTACAATGAGCAGTTCTTC

v_call: TRBV4-2
d_call: -
j_call: TRBJ1-4
clone_size: -
cdr3_aa: CASSQDGPFATNEKLFF
cdr3_nt: TGTGCCAGCAGCCAAGACGGGCCTTTTGCAACTAATGAAAAACTGTTTTTT

v_call: TRBV2
d_call: TRBD2
j_call: TRBJ2-1
clone_size: -
cdr3_aa: CASKGEGGPSNEQFF
cdr3_nt: TGTGCCAGCAAGGGTGAGGGAGGGCCCTCGAATGAGCAGTTCTTC